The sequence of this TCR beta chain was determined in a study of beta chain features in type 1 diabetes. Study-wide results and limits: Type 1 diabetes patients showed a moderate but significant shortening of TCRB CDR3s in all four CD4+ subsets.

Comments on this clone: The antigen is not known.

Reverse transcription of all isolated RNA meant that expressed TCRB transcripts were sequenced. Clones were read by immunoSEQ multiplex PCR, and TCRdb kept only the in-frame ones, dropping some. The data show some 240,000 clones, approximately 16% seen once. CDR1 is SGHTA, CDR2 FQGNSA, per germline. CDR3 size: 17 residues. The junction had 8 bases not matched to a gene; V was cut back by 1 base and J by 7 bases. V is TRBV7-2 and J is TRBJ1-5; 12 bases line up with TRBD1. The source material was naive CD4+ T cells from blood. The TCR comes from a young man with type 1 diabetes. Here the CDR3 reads CASSLVRDRGLEQPQHF. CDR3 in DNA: TGTGCCAGCAGCTTAGTACGGGACAGGGGGCTTGAACAGCCCCAGCATTTT.